This T cell receptor (beta chain) was retrieved from a study of OX40 agonist ivuxolimab in advanced cancers. About the research overall: Intravenous ivuxolimab at 0.01 to 10 mg/kg was given to patients every 2 weeks. Overall study findings and caveats: Individuals who were partial responders at 0.1-3.0 mg/kg had clonal expansion that ranked among the lowest. There was clonal expansion of CD4+ and CD8+ blood T cells by week 6 at 0.1 to 3.0 mg/kg.

Remarks on this clone: The target antigen is unknown.

There are 15 residues in the CDR3. Per the germline V gene, CDR1 is MRHNA and CDR2 is SNTAGT. Trimming took 3 bases from V and 4 from J, leaving 16 bases between them. Libraries were prepared by immunoSEQ multiplex PCR; TCRdb keeps only in-frame clonotypes and omits some of them. Among tens of thousands of clones listed, roughly 80% were seen once. This chain joins TRBV6-4 and TRBJ2-7; D possibly corresponds to TRBD2 (6 bases). The sample consisted of CD4+ or CD8+ T cells sorted from blood, taken in a trial of the OX40 agonist ivuxolimab. The sequence was collected from an adult with an advanced solid tumor such as melanoma, head and neck, liver or kidney cancer. The CDR3 sequence: CASSEFSGGSYEQYF. In DNA, the CDR3 is TGTGCCAGCAGTGAATTTAGCGGCGGGTCGTACGAGCAGTACTTC.